This TCR beta chain appears in the sequencing data of a study of T cell responses to AZD1222 COVID-19 vaccine. Study in general: Timing groups of about 4 and about 12 weeks for second doses were pooled. Findings of the study overall: Seropositive at baseline were only a handful of AZD1222 recipients. Elevations in Spike-specific TCR breadth and depth followed administration of two AZD1222 doses.

CDR3 length: 16 residues. Germline loops: CDR1 LGHDT, CDR2 YNNKEL (reference sequence). Trimming pared 4 bases from V and 0 bases from J, leaving 13 bases between. The assay was immunoSEQ multiplex PCR, and TCRdb's table has in-frame clones only and misses some. This table holds roughly 98,000 clones, around nine tenths found once. Points on this clone: Its antigen remains unidentified.

The V call is TRBV3-1 (or the pseudogene TRBV3-2), the J call TRBJ1-3, with a tentative D call TRBD1 (6 bases). The receptor was derived from an adult in good health. The sequencing used peripheral blood, collected on day 0 of AZD1222 vaccination. The DNA for the CDR3 is TGTGCCAGCAGCCGTCCCGGACAGACCTCTGGAAACACCATATATTTT. Amino acid sequence: CASSRPGQTSGNTIYF.